This entry lists 11 T cell receptor beta chains sequenced from one sample in a study of identical twins. TCRdb reprocessed the 5' RACE reads via MiXCR and lists one record per CDR3 protein. The sample holds approximately 620,000 distinct CDR3 sequences; approximately 9% are singletons and the top ten take roughly 0.97%. This sample also appeared in a second study, on yellow fever vaccine responses in identical twins.

The specimen sequenced was PBMCs. All receptors derive from a woman under 30 in good health.

This clonotype appeared many times. The chain couples TRBV29-1 to TRBJ2-2; maybe TRBD1 (6 bases). The length of the CDR3 is 13 residues. The germline V gene has CDR1 SQVTM and CDR2 ANQGSEA. V lost 7 bases, J lost 1 base, and 10 bases lay in between. Here the CDR3 reads CSGETGNTGELFF. The CDR3 DNA is TGCAGCGGGGAGACAGGGAACACCGGGGAGCTGTTTTTT.

Many counts were recorded for this clonotype. V gene TRBV11-2 combines with J gene TRBJ2-3; D might be TRBD2 (5 bases). Germline-derived CDR1 and CDR2 are SGHAT and FQNNGV. This CDR3 is 14 amino acids long. The V end lost 3 bases, the J end lost 4 bases, and 11 bases lay between the germline ends. The CDR3, as DNA: TGTGCCAGCAGCTTGGAGCTAGCTGCAGATACGCAGTATTTT. Encoded protein: CASSLELAADTQYF. Full variable domain (rest looked up from reference TRBV11-2 and TRBJ2-3): EAGVAQSPRYKIIEKRQSVAFWCNPISGHATLYWYQQILGQGPKLLIQFQNNGVVDDSQLPKDRFSAERLKGVDSTLKIQPAKLEDSAVYLCASSLELAADTQYFGPGTRLTVL.

There are a few counts of this clonotype. The V call is TRBV12-5, the J call TRBJ2-1, with unresolved D. Trimming cost V 0 bases and J 2 bases, with 17 bases left between them. The germline gives CDR1 LGHNT, CDR2 FRNRAP. This CDR3 contains 18 residues. The CDR3 region is CASGLVDWTPTTYNEQFF. The CDR3 coding sequence is TGTGCTAGTGGTTTGGTAGACTGGACCCCGACCACCTACAATGAGCAGTTCTTC.

In its sample, this clonotype was seen a few times. The chain has TRBV11-2 and TRBJ2-5; maybe TRBD2 (6 bases). V lost 4 bases, J lost 4 bases, and 13 bases lay in between. From germline, CDR1 is SGHAT and CDR2 FQNNGV. The CDR3 runs 14 residues. The CDR3 loop is CASSSNPGGETQYF. The CDR3 DNA follows: TGTGCCAGCAGCTCGAACCCCGGGGGAGAGACCCAGTACTTC. Looking up the rest from reference TRBV11-2 and TRBJ2-5 gives the full variable domain: EAGVAQSPRYKIIEKRQSVAFWCNPISGHATLYWYQQILGQGPKLLIQFQNNGVVDDSQLPKDRFSAERLKGVDSTLKIQPAKLEDSAVYLCASSSNPGGETQYFGPGTRLLVL.

This sequence joins TRBV27 and TRBJ2-7, with D hard to call. Trimming removed 3 bases from V and 2 bases from J, with 8 bases in between. Per the germline V gene, CDR1 is MNHEY and CDR2 is SMNVEV (reference sequence). The CDR3 contains 13 residues. CDR3 region: CASSFDGPYEQYF. The CDR3, as DNA: TGTGCCAGCAGTTTTGACGGCCCCTACGAGCAGTACTTC.

This clonotype was detected only a few times. The chain joins TRBV7-2 to TRBJ2-7; no clear D gene. V gave up 2 bases and J gave up 5 bases, with 10 bases separating them. The length of the CDR3 is 13 residues. Per the germline V gene, CDR1 is SGHTA and CDR2 is FQGNSA. CDR3 nucleotides: TGTGCCAGCAGCTTATTAGTTCGCCACGAGCAGTACTTC. It is translated as CASSLLVRHEQYF.

This clonotype occurred many times. V is TRBV12-3 or TRBV12-4 and J is TRBJ2-2, with TRBD2 matching over 9 bases. The CDR3 sequence is 16 residues long. Trimming removed 0 bases from V and 7 bases from J; junction bases left unmatched: 6. The CDR3: CASSLAAGGAGGELFF. The DNA of the CDR3 is TGTGCCAGCAGTTTAGCGGCGGGAGGGGCTGGCGGGGAGCTGTTTTTT.

The chain employs TRBV5-6 and TRBJ2-5, with D maybe TRBD2 (6 bases). Germline V CDR1 and CDR2: SGHDT, YYEEEE. The CDR3 contains 13 residues. Trimming shortened V by 6 bases and J by 5 bases, and 14 bases separated the two germline ends. The CDR3 spells CASIGRRGETQYF. The DNA of the CDR3 is TGTGCCAGCATCGGGAGACGAGGGGAGACCCAGTACTTC.

This chain connects TRBV4-3 to TRBJ2-7, with D unclear. Germline V gene sequence: CDR1 LGHNA, CDR2 YSLEER. With 1 base removed from V and 3 bases from J, the gap between germline ends came to 13 bases. The CDR3 length is 15 residues. Here the CDR3 reads CASSQVLAANYEQYF. The CDR3 bases are TGCGCCAGCAGCCAAGTTCTGGCAGCCAACTACGAGCAGTACTTC.

The gene calls are TRBV12-3 or TRBV12-4 and TRBJ2-5; D gene ambiguous. Trimming pared 6 bases from V and 5 bases from J, leaving 16 bases between. The length of the CDR3 is 14 residues. CDR3 in DNA: TGTGCCAGCAGCCCAGGTGGGCTAGAGGAGACCCAGTACTTC. It codes for CASSPGGLEETQYF.

This sequence joins TRBV11-2 and TRBJ1-6; D is unclear. V was trimmed by 4 bases and J by 7 bases, leaving 11 bases between them. Germline V CDR1 and CDR2: SGHAT, FQNNGV. The CDR3 is 14 residues long. CDR3 in amino acids: CASSSRTQNSPLHF. The CDR3 DNA reads as TGTGCCAGCAGCTCGCGGACTCAGAATTCACCCCTCCACTTT.